The sample holds a few counts of the clone carrying this T cell receptor beta chain. Its antigen is not identified. Per germline, CDR1 DFQATT and CDR2 SNEGSKA (reference sequence). The junction had 11 bases not matched to a gene; V was cut back by 5 bases and J by 5 bases. The CDR3 has 14 amino acids. This sample is drawn from a study of T cell repertoires in cytomegalovirus infection. Study as a whole: Both CMV infection and a matching HLA type were indicated by public TCR beta signatures.

Notes on the study in general: CMV-specific TCR beta clonotypes restricted by HLA-C dominated the ex vivo response. Public TCR beta family frequency separated CMV-and-HLA carriers, including in an independent cohort.

One entry per CDR3 protein, called by TCRdb with MiXCR from the reads. Altogether about 480,000 distinct CDR3 sequences are present, 33% being singletons, with the ten largest covering around a sixth. The chain uses TRBV20-1 and TRBJ1-1; 7 bases map to TRBD1. This clonotype originated in a human donor in good health (CMV status not recorded). Some clones in this sample may be carry-over from other donors' samples. Material: cultured PBMCs, obtained from culture after CMV antigen stimulation. This CDR3 reads CSARQGGRSTEAFF. The CDR3 DNA sequence: TGCAGTGCTCGACAGGGAGGAAGGAGTACTGAAGCTTTCTTT.